The T cell receptor (beta chain) described here comes from a study of blood T cell repertoires in COVID-19. Study details: Samples representing acute and convalescent COVID-19 were sourced from the United States, Italy and Spain. PBMCs, B-cell-depleted T cells, or T cells were the source of the cDNA or gDNA that made up the material.

Authors' methods: Amplifying reference gene primers gave estimates of nucleated cell counts. Measured with immunoSEQ multiplex PCR; TCRdb has only the in-frame clones, and not every one. V and J calls and clone size are given by that table; D and trimming were obtained from the DNA. The sample contains about 190,000 clones, about 91% of which appear only once. The CDR3 has 13 amino acids. The trim removed 0 bases at V and 5 bases at J, leaving 3 bases unmatched. Germline assignment: CDR1 SQVTM and CDR2 ANQGSEA. This TCR was sampled from a woman younger than 45 with acute or convalescent COVID-19. This rearrangement joins TRBV29-1 to TRBJ2-7; TRBD1 matches 8 bases. Sequencing was performed on peripheral blood. The CDR3 region has the DNA TGCAGCGTTGAAGACCAACAGGGGGACGAGCAGTACTTC. This translates into CSVEDQQGDEQYF.